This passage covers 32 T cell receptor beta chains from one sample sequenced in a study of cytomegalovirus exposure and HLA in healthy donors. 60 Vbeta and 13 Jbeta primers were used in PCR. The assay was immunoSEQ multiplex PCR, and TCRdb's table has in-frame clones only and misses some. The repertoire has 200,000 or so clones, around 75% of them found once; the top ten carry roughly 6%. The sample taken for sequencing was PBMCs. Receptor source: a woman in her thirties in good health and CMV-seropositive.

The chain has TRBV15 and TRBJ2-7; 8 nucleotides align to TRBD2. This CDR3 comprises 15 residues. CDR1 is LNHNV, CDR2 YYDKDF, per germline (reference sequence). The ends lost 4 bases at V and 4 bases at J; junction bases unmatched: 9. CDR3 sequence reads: CATSTRAGVLYEQYF. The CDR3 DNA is TGTGCCACCAGCACCCGAGCGGGAGTTCTGTACGAGCAGTACTTC. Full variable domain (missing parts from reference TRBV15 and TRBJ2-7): DAMVIQNPRYQVTQFGKPVTLSCSQTLNHNVMYWYQQKSSQAPKLLFHYYDKDFNNEADTPDNFQSRRPNTSFCFLDIRSPGLGDTAMYLCATSTRAGVLYEQYFGPGTRLTVT.

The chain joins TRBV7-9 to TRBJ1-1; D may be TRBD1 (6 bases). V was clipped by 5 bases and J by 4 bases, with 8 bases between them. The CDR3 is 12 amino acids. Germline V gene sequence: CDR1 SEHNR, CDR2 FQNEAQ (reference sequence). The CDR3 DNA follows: TGTGCCAGCAGCGCCAGGGGCACTGAAGCTTTCTTT. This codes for CASSARGTEAFF.

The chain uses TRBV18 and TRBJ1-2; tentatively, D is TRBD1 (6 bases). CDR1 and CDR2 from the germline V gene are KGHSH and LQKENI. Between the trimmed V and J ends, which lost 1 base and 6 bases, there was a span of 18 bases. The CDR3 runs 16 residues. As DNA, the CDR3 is TGTGCCAGCTCACCACTCTTACAGGGCAGTGATGATGGCTACACCTTC. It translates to CASSPLLQGSDDGYTF.

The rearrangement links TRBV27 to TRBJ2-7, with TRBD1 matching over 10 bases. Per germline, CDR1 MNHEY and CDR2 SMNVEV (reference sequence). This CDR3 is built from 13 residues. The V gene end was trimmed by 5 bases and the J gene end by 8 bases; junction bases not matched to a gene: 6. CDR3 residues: CASSPDDRGQQYF. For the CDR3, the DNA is TGTGCCAGCAGTCCCGACGACAGGGGGCAGCAGTACTTC.

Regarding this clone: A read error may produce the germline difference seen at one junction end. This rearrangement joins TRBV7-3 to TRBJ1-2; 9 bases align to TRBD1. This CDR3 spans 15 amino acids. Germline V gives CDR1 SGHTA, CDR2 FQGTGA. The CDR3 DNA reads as TGTGCCAGCAGTTTAACCTCGACAGGGGGATATGGCTACACCTTC. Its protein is CASSLTSTGGYGYTF.

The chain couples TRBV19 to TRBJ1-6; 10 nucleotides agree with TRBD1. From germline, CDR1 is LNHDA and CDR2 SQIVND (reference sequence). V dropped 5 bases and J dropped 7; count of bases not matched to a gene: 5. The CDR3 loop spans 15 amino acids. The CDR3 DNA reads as TGTGCCAGTAGTCCAGGGACAGGGGACAATTCACCCCTCCACTTT. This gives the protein CASSPGTGDNSPLHF.

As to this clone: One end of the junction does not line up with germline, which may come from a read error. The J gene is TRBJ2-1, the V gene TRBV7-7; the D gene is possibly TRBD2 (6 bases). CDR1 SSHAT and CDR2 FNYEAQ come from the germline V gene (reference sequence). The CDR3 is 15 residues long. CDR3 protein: CASSLFGGSYNEQFF. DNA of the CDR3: TGTGCTAGCAGCTTATTCGGGGGTTCCTACAATGAGCAGTTCTTC.

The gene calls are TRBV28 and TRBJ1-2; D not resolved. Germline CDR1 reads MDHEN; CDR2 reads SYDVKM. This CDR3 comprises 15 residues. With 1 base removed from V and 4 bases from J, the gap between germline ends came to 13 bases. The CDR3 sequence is CASSLYRAYAYGYTF. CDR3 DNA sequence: TGTGCCAGCAGTTTATACAGAGCCTACGCCTATGGCTACACCTTC.

The CDR3 sequence: CASSLPRSSGNTIYF. CDR3 nucleotides: TGTGCCAGCAGCTTACCCAGAAGCTCTGGAAACACCATATATTTT. The rearrangement uses TRBV5-5 and TRBJ1-3; D is uncertain. The CDR3 has 15 residues. Trimming pared 2 bases from V and 0 bases from J, leaving 9 bases between. CDR1 is SGHKS and CDR2 is YYEKEE in the germline V gene (reference sequence).

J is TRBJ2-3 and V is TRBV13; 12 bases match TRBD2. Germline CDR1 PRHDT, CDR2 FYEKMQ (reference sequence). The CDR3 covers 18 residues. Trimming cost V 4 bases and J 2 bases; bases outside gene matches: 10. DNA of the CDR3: TGTGCCAGCAGCTCCCTTGGGCTAGCGGGAGGGATCACAGATACGCAGTATTTT. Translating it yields CASSSLGLAGGITDTQYF.

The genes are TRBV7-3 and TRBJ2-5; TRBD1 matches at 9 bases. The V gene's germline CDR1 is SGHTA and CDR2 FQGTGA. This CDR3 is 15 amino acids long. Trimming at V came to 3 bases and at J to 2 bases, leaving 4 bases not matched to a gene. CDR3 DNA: TGTGCCAGCAGCTTGGTTGGGACAGGGCAAGAGACCCAGTACTTC. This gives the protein CASSLVGTGQETQYF.

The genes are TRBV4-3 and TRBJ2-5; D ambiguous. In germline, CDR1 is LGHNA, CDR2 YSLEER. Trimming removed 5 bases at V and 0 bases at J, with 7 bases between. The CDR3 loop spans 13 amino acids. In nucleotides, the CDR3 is TGCGCCAGCAGCTTCCGGGACCAAGAGACCCAGTACTTC. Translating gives CASSFRDQETQYF.

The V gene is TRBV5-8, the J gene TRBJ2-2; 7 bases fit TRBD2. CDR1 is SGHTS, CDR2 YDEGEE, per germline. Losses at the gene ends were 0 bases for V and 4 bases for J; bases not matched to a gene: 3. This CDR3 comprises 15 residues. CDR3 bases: TGTGCCAGCAGCTTGGAGCGGGATAGCACCGGGGAGCTGTTTTTT. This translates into CASSLERDSTGELFF.

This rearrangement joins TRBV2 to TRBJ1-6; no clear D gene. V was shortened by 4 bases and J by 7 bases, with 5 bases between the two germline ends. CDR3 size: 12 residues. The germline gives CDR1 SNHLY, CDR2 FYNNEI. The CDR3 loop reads CASSAENSPLHF. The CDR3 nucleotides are TGTGCCAGCAGTGCGGAGAATTCACCCCTCCACTTT.

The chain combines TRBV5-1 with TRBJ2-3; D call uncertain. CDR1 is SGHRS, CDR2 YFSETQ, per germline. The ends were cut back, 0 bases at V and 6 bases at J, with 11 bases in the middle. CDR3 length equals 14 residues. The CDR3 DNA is TGCGCCAGCAGCTTGGGTTTTGAGGCCGATACGCAGTATTTT. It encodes CASSLGFEADTQYF.

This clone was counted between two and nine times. CDR3 sequence: CAIRPYDRGTGELFF. CDR3 sequence (DNA): TGTGCCATCCGACCCTATGACAGGGGGACCGGGGAGCTGTTTTTT. V gene TRBV10-3 combines with J gene TRBJ2-2; TRBD1 matches at 9 bases. Losses at the gene ends were 8 bases for V and 5 bases for J; bases not matched to a gene: 9. CDR3 size: 15 residues. Per germline, CDR1 ENHRY and CDR2 SYGVKD.

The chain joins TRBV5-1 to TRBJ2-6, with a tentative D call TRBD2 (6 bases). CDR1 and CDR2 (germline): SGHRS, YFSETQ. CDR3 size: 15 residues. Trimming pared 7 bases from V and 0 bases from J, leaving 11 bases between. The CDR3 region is CASVGTFSGANVLTF. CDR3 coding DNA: TGCGCCAGCGTTGGGACTTTCTCTGGGGCCAACGTCCTGACTTTC. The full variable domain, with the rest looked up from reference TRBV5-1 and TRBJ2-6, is KAGVTQTPRYLIKTRGQQVTLSCSPISGHRSVSWYQQTPGQGLQFLFEYFSETQRNKGNFPGRFSGRQFSNSRSEMNVSTLELGDSALYLCASVGTFSGANVLTFGAGSRLTVL.

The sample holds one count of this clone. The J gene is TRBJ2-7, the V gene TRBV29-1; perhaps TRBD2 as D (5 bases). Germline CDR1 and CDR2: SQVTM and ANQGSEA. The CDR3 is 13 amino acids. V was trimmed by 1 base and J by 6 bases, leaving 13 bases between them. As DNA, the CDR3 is TGCAGCGTTGAAGGGCGGCCGGCGGGCGAGCAGTACTTC. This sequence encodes CSVEGRPAGEQYF.

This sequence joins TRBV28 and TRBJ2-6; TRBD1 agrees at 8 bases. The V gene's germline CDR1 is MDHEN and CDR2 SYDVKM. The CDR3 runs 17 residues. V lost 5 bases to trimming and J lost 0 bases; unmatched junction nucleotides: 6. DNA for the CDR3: TGTGCCAGCAGTCGGACAGGGACCAGCTCTGGGGCCAACGTCCTGACTTTC. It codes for CASSRTGTSSGANVLTF.

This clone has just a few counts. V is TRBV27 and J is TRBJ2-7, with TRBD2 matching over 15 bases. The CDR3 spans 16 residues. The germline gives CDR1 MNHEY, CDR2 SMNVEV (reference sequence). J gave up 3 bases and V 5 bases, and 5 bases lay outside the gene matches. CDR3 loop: CASSGLAGGAVYEQYF. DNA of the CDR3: TGTGCCAGCAGTGGACTAGCGGGGGGGGCAGTCTACGAGCAGTACTTC.

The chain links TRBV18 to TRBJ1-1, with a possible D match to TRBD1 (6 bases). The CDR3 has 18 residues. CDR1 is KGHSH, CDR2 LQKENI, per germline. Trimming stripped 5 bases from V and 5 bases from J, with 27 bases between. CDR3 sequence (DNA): TGTGCCAGCTCAAGGGTTCTGGGGGCGACAGACGGTGAGACTGAAGCTTTCTTT. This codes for CASSRVLGATDGETEAFF.

The chain's CDR3 is CASSPTGNTGELFF. DNA of the CDR3: TGCGCCAGCAGCCCCACAGGGAACACCGGGGAGCTGTTTTTT. This chain uses TRBV4-1 with TRBJ2-2; tentative D call: TRBD1 (5 bases). V was trimmed by 4 bases and J by 1 base, leaving 7 bases between them. This CDR3 region has 14 residues. The V gene's germline CDR1 is MGHRA and CDR2 YSYEKL.

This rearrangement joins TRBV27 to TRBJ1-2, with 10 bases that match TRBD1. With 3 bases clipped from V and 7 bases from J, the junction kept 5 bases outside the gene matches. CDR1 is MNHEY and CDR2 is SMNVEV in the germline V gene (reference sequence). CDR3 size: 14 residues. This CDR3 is CASSFRTGGRGYTF. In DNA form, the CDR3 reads TGTGCCAGCAGTTTTCGGACAGGGGGACGTGGCTACACCTTC.

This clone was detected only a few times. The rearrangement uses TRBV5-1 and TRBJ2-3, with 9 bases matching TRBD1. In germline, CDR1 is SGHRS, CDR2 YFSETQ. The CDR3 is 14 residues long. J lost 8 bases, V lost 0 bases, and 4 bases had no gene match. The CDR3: CASSLVGQGPTQYF. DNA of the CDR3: TGCGCCAGCAGCTTGGTGGGACAGGGACCTACGCAGTATTTT.

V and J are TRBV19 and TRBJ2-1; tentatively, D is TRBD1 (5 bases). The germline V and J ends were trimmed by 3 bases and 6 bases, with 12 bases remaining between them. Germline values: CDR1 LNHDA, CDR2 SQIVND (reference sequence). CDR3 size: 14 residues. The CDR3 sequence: CASSIKRGSNEQFF. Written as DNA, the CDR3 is TGTGCCAGTAGTATTAAAAGGGGTAGCAATGAGCAGTTCTTC.

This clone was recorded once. The CDR3 coding sequence is TGTGCCAGCAGCCGTCGACAGTCCCGGTGGGACATTCAGTACTTC. It translates to CASSRRQSRWDIQYF. The J gene is TRBJ2-4, the V gene TRBV7-2, with D perhaps TRBD1 (5 bases). The V gene lost 5 bases and the J gene lost 8 bases, with 19 bases spanning the gap. Germline CDR1 and CDR2: SGHTA and FQGNSA. The CDR3 totals 15 residues.

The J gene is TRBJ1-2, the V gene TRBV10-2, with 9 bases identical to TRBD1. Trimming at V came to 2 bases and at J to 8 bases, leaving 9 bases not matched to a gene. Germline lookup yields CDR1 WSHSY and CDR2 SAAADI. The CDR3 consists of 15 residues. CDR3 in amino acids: CASSEPPGQGNGYTF. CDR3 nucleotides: TGCGCCAGCAGTGAGCCCCCGGGACAGGGAAACGGCTACACCTTC.

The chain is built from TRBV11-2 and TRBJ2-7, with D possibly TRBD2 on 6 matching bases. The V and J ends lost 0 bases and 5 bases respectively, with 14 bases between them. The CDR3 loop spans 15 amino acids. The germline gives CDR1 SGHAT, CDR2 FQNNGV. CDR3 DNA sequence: TGTGCCAGCAGCTTAGAAGCTCGGGAGAAGGACGAGCAGTACTTC. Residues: CASSLEAREKDEQYF. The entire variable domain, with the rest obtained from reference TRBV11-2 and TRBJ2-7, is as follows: EAGVAQSPRYKIIEKRQSVAFWCNPISGHATLYWYQQILGQGPKLLIQFQNNGVVDDSQLPKDRFSAERLKGVDSTLKIQPAKLEDSAVYLCASSLEAREKDEQYFGPGTRLTVT.

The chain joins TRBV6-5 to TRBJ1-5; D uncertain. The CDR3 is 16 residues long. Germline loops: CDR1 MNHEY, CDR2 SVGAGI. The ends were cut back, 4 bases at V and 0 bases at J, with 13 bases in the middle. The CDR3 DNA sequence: TGTGCCAGCAGTTTAGCATCTTTATATAGCAATCAGCCCCAGCATTTT. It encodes CASSLASLYSNQPQHF.

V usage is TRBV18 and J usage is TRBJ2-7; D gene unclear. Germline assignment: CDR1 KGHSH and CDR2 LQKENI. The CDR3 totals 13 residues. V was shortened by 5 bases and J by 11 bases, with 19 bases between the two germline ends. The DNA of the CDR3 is TGTGCCAGCTCATCCCTTGAGGCAGCCGAAGAGTACTTC. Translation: CASSSLEAAEEYF.

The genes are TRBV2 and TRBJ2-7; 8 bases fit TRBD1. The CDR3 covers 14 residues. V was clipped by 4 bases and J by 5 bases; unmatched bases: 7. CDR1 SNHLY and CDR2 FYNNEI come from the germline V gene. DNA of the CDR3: TGTGCCAGCAGTGTGACAGGGGTCTGGGACGAGCAGTACTTC. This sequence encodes CASSVTGVWDEQYF. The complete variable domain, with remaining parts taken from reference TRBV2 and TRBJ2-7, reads EPEVTQTPSHQVTQMGQEVILRCVPISNHLYFYWYRQILGQKVEFLVSFYNNEISEKSEIFDDQFSVERPDGSNFTLKIRSTKLEDSAMYFCASSVTGVWDEQYFGPGTRLTVT.

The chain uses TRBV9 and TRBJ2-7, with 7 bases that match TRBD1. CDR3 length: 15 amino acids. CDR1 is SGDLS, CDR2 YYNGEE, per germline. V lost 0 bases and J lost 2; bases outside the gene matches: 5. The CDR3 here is CASSVATGAAYEQYF. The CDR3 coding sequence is TGTGCCAGCAGCGTAGCTACAGGGGCCGCCTACGAGCAGTACTTC.